The sequence of this TCR beta chain was determined in a study of shared clonotypes between healthy human individuals. J lost 2 bases, V lost 5 bases, and 7 bases had no gene match. CDR3 length: 15 residues. Germline lookup yields CDR1 LNHDA and CDR2 SQIVND (reference sequence). This clone has a single count. What it recognizes is unknown. CD8 cells regarded as naive lacked CD45RO, were positively chosen for CCR7, and omitted terminally differentiated effector memory CD45RA+ cells. Study-level results: Naive subsets tended to show greater estimated richness than memory subsets.

Assay: immunoSEQ multiplex PCR; the TCRdb copy retains only in-frame clones and omits some. The data show roughly 550,000 clones, roughly 95% seen once. What was sequenced was naive CD8+ T cells sorted from blood. The clonotype was recovered from a woman under 40 in good health. J is TRBJ2-5 and V is TRBV19; 8 bases align to TRBD1. The CDR3 here is CASSDDRGRQETQYF. CDR3 DNA: TGTGCCAGTAGTGACGACAGGGGAAGGCAAGAGACCCAGTACTTC. Looking up the rest from reference TRBV19 and TRBJ2-5 gives the full variable domain: DGGITQSPKYLFRKEGQNVTLSCEQNLNHDAMYWYRQDPGQGLRLIYYSQIVNDFQKGDIAEGYSVSREKKESFPLTVTSAQKNPTAFYLCASSDDRGRQETQYFGPGTRLLVL.